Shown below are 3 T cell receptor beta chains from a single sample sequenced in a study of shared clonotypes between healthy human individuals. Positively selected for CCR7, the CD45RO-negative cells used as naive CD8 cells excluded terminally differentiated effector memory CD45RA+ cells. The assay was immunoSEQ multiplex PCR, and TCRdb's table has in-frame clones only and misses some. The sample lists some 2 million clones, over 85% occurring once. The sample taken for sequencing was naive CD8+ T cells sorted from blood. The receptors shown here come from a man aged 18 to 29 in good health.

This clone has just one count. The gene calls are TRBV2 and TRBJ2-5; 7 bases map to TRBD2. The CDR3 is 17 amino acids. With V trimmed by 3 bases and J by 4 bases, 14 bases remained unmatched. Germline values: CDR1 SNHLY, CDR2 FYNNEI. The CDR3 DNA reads TGTGCCAGCAGTGAGGCTGTCATTGGCAGGGAGGGAGAGACCCAGTACTTC. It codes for CASSEAVIGREGETQYF.

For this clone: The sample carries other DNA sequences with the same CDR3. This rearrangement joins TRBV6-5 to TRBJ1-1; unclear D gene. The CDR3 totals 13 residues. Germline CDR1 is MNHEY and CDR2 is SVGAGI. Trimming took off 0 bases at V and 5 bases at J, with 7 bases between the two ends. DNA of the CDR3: TGTGCCAGCAGTTACTCGATAGGGACTGAAGCTTTCTTT. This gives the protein CASSYSIGTEAFF.

CDR3 sequence: CASSPDRGSPLHF. The DNA of the CDR3 is TGCGCCAGCAGCCCGGACCGGGGTTCACCCCTCCACTTT. J is TRBJ1-6 and V is TRBV4-3; no clear D gene. Trimming cost V 4 bases and J 9 bases, with 10 bases left between them. This CDR3 is built from 13 residues. Germline loops: CDR1 LGHNA, CDR2 YSLEER.